This T cell receptor (beta chain) appears in the sequencing data of a study of cytomegalovirus exposure and HLA in healthy donors. Whole-study findings and limits: There were several of the most significant clusters that appeared linked to common viral pathogens in a later analysis.

This CDR3 contains 16 residues. The germline gives CDR1 MNHNS, CDR2 SASEGT. V was trimmed by 0 bases and J by 1 base, leaving 10 bases between them. The PCR employed 60 Vbeta primers together with 13 Jbeta primers. Clones were sequenced by immunoSEQ multiplex PCR, and TCRdb holds only the in-frame ones, with some missing. The ten most abundant clones cover around 1.1% of a sample with 200,000 or so clones. Sampled while nominally healthy, donors likely had unrecorded immune exposures. In the case of this clone: Its specificity is not known.

The source material was PBMCs. The chain uses TRBV6-1 and TRBJ1-5; TRBD1 is a possible D gene (5 bases). The source of this sequence is a girl aged 2 to 9 in good health and CMV-seropositive. CDR3 nucleotide sequence: TGTGCCAGCAGTGAAGCCACGGGGGTGAGCAATCAGCCCCAGCATTTT. Protein: CASSEATGVSNQPQHF.